This entry features one TCR beta chain sequence. These data are taken from a study of blood T cell repertoires in COVID-19. V lost 5 bases, J lost 9 bases, and 8 bases lay in between. This CDR3 is 12 amino acids long. The V gene's germline CDR1 is SGHVS and CDR2 FQNEAQ. Sequencing was performed with immunoSEQ multiplex PCR; in TCRdb, only in-frame clones are kept and a portion is missing. The sample includes under 75,000 clones, around 91% of them seen just once. The sequenced sample consisted of peripheral blood. This sequence was found in a man aged 50-59 years with acute or convalescent COVID-19. J is TRBJ1-6 and V is TRBV7-8; D is unresolved. The CDR3 loop is CASSPRGSPLHF. The CDR3 DNA follows: TGTGCCAGCAGCCCCCGAGGTTCACCCCTCCACTTT.